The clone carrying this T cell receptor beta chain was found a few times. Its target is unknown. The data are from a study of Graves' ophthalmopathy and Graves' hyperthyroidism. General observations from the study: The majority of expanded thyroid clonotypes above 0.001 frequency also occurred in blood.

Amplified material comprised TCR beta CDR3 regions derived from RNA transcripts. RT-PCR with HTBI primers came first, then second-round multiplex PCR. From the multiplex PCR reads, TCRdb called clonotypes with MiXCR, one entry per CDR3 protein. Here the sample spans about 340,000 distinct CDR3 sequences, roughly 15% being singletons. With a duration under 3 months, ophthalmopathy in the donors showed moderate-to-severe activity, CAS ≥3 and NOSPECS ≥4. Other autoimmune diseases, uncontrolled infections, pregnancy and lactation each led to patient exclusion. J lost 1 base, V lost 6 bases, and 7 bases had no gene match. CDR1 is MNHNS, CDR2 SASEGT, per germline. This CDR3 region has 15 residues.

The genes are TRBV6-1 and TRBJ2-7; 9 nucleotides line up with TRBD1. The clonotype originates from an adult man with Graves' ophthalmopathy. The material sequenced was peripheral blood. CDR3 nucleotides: TGTGCCAGCAGCTCAGGGGGACAGGGTTCCTACGAGCAGTACTTC. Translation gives CASSSGGQGSYEQYF.